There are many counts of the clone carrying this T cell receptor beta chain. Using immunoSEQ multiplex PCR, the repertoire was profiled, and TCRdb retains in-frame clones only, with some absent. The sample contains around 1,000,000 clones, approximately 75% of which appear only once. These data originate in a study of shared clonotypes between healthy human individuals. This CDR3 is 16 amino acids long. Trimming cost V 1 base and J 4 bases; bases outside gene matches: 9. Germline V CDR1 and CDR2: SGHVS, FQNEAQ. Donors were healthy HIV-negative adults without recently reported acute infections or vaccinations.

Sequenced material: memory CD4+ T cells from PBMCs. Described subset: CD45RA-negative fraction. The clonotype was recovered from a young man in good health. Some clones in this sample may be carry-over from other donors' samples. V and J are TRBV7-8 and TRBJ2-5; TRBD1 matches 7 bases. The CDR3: CASSLEVDRERETQYF. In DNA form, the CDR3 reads TGTGCCAGCAGCTTAGAGGTCGACAGGGAAAGAGAGACCCAGTACTTC. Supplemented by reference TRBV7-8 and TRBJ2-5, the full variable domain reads GAGVSQSPRYKVAKRGQDVALRCDPISGHVSLFWYQQALGQGPEFLTYFQNEAQLDKSGLPSDRFFAERPEGSVSTLKIQRTQQEDSAVYLCASSLEVDRERETQYFGPGTRLLVL.